The 17 T cell receptor beta chains given below trace back to one sample, sequenced in a study of OX40 agonist ivuxolimab in advanced cancers. The repertoire was sequenced with immunoSEQ multiplex PCR; TCRdb's copy has only in-frame clones and lacks some. This sample has tens of thousands of clones, with around 90% found just once. Sample: CD4+ or CD8+ T cells sorted from blood, taken in a trial of the OX40 agonist ivuxolimab. The receptors were sampled from an adult with an advanced solid tumor such as melanoma, head and neck, liver or kidney cancer.

The chain has TRBV2 and TRBJ2-1; no reliable D call. The V gene's germline CDR1 is SNHLY and CDR2 FYNNEI. V was clipped by 6 bases and J by 4 bases, with 10 bases between them. The CDR3 has 13 residues. As DNA, the CDR3 is TGTGCCAGCAGGGAGACAAGTTACAATGAGCAGTTCTTC. It encodes CASRETSYNEQFF.

The chain links TRBV9 to TRBJ2-5; D is unclear. The V end was cut by 0 bases, the J end by 1 base, with 7 bases between. The CDR3 length is 14 residues. Germline-derived CDR1 and CDR2 are SGDLS and YYNGEE. The DNA of the CDR3 is TGTGCCAGCAGCGTAGGGGCAGGCCAAGAGACCCAGTACTTC. It translates to CASSVGAGQETQYF.

The CDR3 protein is CASSIEGTGAFEQYF. Written as DNA, the CDR3 is TGTGCCAGTAGTATAGAGGGGACAGGGGCTTTCGAGCAGTACTTC. This chain links TRBV19 with TRBJ2-7; 10 bases match TRBD1. The CDR3 totals 15 residues. Germline V gene lookup returns CDR1 LNHDA and CDR2 SQIVND (reference sequence). With 0 bases clipped from V and 6 bases from J, the junction kept 5 bases outside the gene matches.

In this sample, this clone turned up once. The chain has TRBV18 and TRBJ1-5; 7 bases fit TRBD1. Germline trimming cut 4 bases from V and 8 bases from J; bases unmatched to any gene: 8. This CDR3 region has 14 residues. CDR1 and CDR2 (germline): KGHSH, LQKENI. This CDR3 is CASSHGTEREPQHF. CDR3 nucleotide sequence: TGTGCCAGCTCACATGGGACAGAACGGGAGCCCCAGCATTTT.

Regarding this clone: One end of the junction is discordant with germline, which a read error may explain. V usage is TRBV18 and J usage is TRBJ2-5; TRBD2 agrees at 10 bases. The CDR3 contains 17 residues. The germline gives CDR1 KGHSH, CDR2 LQKENI. CDR3 coding DNA: TGTGCCAGCTCCCCACCTATAGCGGGGGGAAAACAAGAGACCCAGTACTTC. As protein: CASSPPIAGGKQETQYF.

The rearrangement joins TRBV18 to TRBJ1-1; D remains ambiguous. From germline, CDR1 is KGHSH and CDR2 LQKENI. The CDR3 contains 12 residues. V lost 4 bases and J lost 7, with 10 bases in between. In nucleotides, the CDR3 is TGTGCCAGCTCACTTGGGTCGGTTGAAGCTTTCTTT. The encoded protein is CASSLGSVEAFF.

V is TRBV7-3 and J is TRBJ1-1, with D perhaps TRBD1 (6 bases). Germline V gene sequence: CDR1 SGHTA, CDR2 FQGTGA. The CDR3 covers 13 residues. V shed 0 bases and J shed 7 bases, with 9 bases lying between them. Here the CDR3 DNA reads TGTGCCAGCAGCTTAACTTCGGACAGTGAAGCTTTCTTT. It specifies CASSLTSDSEAFF.

The chain carries TRBV7-2 and TRBJ2-1, with TRBD2 matching over 13 bases. After removal of 5 bases from V and 6 bases from J, the junction contained 4 bases not matched to a gene. Germline V gene lookup returns CDR1 SGHTA and CDR2 FQGNSA. CDR3 length: 15 residues. The CDR3 DNA reads as TGTGCCAGCAGCGCGGGACTAGCGGGGTTCAATGAGCAGTTCTTC. As protein: CASSAGLAGFNEQFF.

The rearrangement links TRBV4-1 to TRBJ1-5, with 7 positions matching TRBD1. The CDR3 totals 17 residues. Trimming at V came to 1 base and at J to 2 bases, leaving 8 bases not matched to a gene. Looked up from germline, CDR1 is MGHRA and CDR2 is YSYEKL. The CDR3 region has the DNA TGCGCCAGCAGCCAAGGTTACCCAACAGGGGGCAATCAGCCCCAGCATTTT. Amino acid sequence: CASSQGYPTGGNQPQHF.

This clone appeared a few times. This chain uses TRBV9 with TRBJ1-1, with 7 nucleotides matching TRBD1. Germline V gene data show CDR1 as SGDLS and CDR2 as YYNGEE. This CDR3 has 14 amino acids. Trimming took 3 bases from V and 1 from J; bases not matched to a gene: 3. For the CDR3, the DNA is TGTGCCAGCAGCGCTGGGACAGCGAACACTGAAGCTTTCTTT. Its translation is CASSAGTANTEAFF.

This clone has a single count. The V gene is TRBV6-4, the J gene TRBJ2-2, with D perhaps matching TRBD1 (6 bases). CDR1 is MRHNA and CDR2 is SNTAGT in the germline V gene. The CDR3 is 14 residues long. The V and J ends lost 4 bases and 5 bases respectively, with 11 bases between them. The CDR3 protein is CASSARGETGELFF. In DNA, the CDR3 is TGTGCCAGCAGTGCCAGGGGTGAGACCGGGGAGCTGTTTTTT.

As DNA, the CDR3 is TGTGCCAGCTCACGAAGATCAGGGGACACCGGGGAGCTGTTTTTT. Protein product: CASSRRSGDTGELFF. The V and J genes are TRBV18 and TRBJ2-2, with D possibly TRBD1 on 6 matching bases. Germline lookup yields CDR1 KGHSH and CDR2 LQKENI. V lost 4 bases and J 3 bases, leaving 12 bases between the germline ends. The CDR3 spans 15 residues.

The chain has TRBV23-1 and TRBJ1-2; D may be TRBD1 (5 bases). TRBV23-1 is designated an ORF whose function remains uncertain. This CDR3 contains 15 residues. The germline V and J ends were trimmed by 3 bases and 0 bases, with 11 bases remaining between them. CDR3 sequence reads: CASSHPDTTNYGYTF. CDR3 DNA: TGCGCCAGCAGTCATCCGGACACTACTAACTATGGCTACACCTTC.

The V and J genes are TRBV12-5 and TRBJ1-2; 9 bases are a match to TRBD1. Germline values: CDR1 LGHNT, CDR2 FRNRAP. V lost 5 bases to trimming and J lost 6 bases; unmatched junction nucleotides: 7. The CDR3 contains 14 residues. The CDR3 loop is CASGLTGGDHGYTF. The CDR3 DNA follows: TGTGCTAGTGGTCTGACAGGGGGAGATCATGGCTACACCTTC.

The CDR3: CAWNGQGNQPQHF. Here the CDR3 DNA reads TGTGCCTGGAATGGACAGGGCAATCAGCCCCAGCATTTT. The chain joins TRBV30 to TRBJ1-5; the match to TRBD1 covers 7 bases. Germline CDR1 and CDR2: GTSNPN and SVGIG (reference sequence). The CDR3 has 13 amino acids. V was pared by 4 bases and J by 2 bases, with 2 bases of the junction left unmatched.

The chain uses TRBV2 and TRBJ2-3, with a possible D match to TRBD1 (5 bases). CDR1 and CDR2 (germline): SNHLY, FYNNEI. The V end was cut by 1 base, the J end by 1 base, with 9 bases between. The CDR3 loop spans 15 amino acids. The CDR3 bases are TGTGCCAGCAGTGAAGGGGGCTACCGCACAGATACGCAGTATTTT. This translates into CASSEGGYRTDTQYF.

The chain uses TRBV10-2 and TRBJ1-1; no reliable D call. With 5 bases removed from V and 8 bases from J, the gap between germline ends came to 15 bases. The CDR3 is 13 residues long. Germline V gene lookup returns CDR1 WSHSY and CDR2 SAAADI. CDR3 in DNA: TGCGCCAGCAGTCTGGTCGGAAGACCAGAAGCTTTCTTT. Protein sequence: CASSLVGRPEAFF.